The next 20 T cell receptor beta chains were all read from a single sample in a study of T-cell memory formation after mild COVID-19. TCRdb fed the 5' RACE reads into MiXCR, producing one record per CDR3 protein. The data contain about 470,000 distinct CDR3 sequences, more than 20% of them singletons. The sequencing sample was made of PBMCs or a T cell subset sorted from them (not recorded which). All receptors come from an adult woman who had mild COVID-19 (a few samples of this study predate the infection). Cell type and time point are not known.

This clonotype was counted a few times. The chain couples TRBV29-1 to TRBJ2-7; 8 bases map to TRBD1. In germline, CDR1 is SQVTM, CDR2 ANQGSEA. V shed 7 bases, J shed 0 bases, and the junction held 5 bases outside the gene matches. This CDR3 is built from 13 residues. The CDR3 bases are TGCAGCGCAACGACAGGGGCCTCCTACGAGCAGTACTTC. Protein product: CSATTGASYEQYF.

This chain joins TRBV21-1 and TRBJ2-1; the D segment call TRBD2 is taken from the table without a DNA check. TRBV21-1 is listed as a pseudogene. CDR3 length equals 17 residues. CDR3 loop: CASSTRLAGVPIDEQFF. DNA of the CDR3: TGTGCCAGCAGCACCAGACTAGCGGGAGTCCCAATTGATGAGCAGTTCTTC.

This chain links TRBV15 with TRBJ1-2; D is undetermined. From germline, CDR1 is LNHNV and CDR2 YYDKDF (reference sequence). The germline V and J ends were trimmed by 6 bases and 1 base, with 15 bases remaining between them. The CDR3 is 15 amino acids. DNA of the CDR3: TGTGCCACCAGAGAGAGGAGGGCTGGTAACTATGGCTACACCTTC. Translation gives CATRERRAGNYGYTF.

This rearrangement joins TRBV9 to TRBJ2-5; 7 bases match TRBD2. The CDR3 runs 19 residues. V shed 2 bases, J shed 5 bases, and the junction held 21 bases outside the gene matches. CDR1 and CDR2 from the germline V gene are SGDLS and YYNGEE. The CDR3 DNA sequence: TGTGCCAGCAGCGTCCCCTACGTGTGGGAGGGCCTAAATTGGGAGACCCAGTACTTC. It translates to CASSVPYVWEGLNWETQYF.

This clonotype was detected only a few times. The V call is TRBV9, the J call TRBJ2-7, with a possible D match to TRBD2 (5 bases). Trimming took off 0 bases at V and 6 bases at J, with 10 bases between the two ends. Per germline, CDR1 SGDLS and CDR2 YYNGEE. The CDR3 has 13 residues. The DNA of the CDR3 is TGTGCCAGCAGCGTAGCGGGGTATGGCGAGCAGTACTTC. Its protein product is CASSVAGYGEQYF.

This clonotype has just a few counts. The chain carries TRBV7-2 and TRBJ2-7; 9 bases agree with TRBD2. With V trimmed by 4 bases and J by 2 bases, 9 bases remained unmatched. This CDR3 has 16 residues. The germline V gene has CDR1 SGHTA and CDR2 FQGNSA. CDR3 nucleotides: TGTGCCAGCAGCTCCTCTAGCGGGAAAGGGGCCTACGAGCAGTACTTC. Translating it yields CASSSSSGKGAYEQYF. The variable domain in full, completed from reference TRBV7-2 and TRBJ2-7, reads GAGVSQSPSNKVTEKGKDVELRCDPISGHTALYWYRQSLGQGLEFLIYFQGNSAPDKSGLPSDRFSAERTGGSVSTLTIQRTQQEDSAVYLCASSSSSGKGAYEQYFGPGTRLTVT.

The sample holds a few counts of this clonotype. The rearrangement joins TRBV3-1 to TRBJ2-3; the D is unclear. V gave up 4 bases and J gave up 4 bases, with 12 bases separating them. Germline V CDR1 and CDR2: LGHDT, YNNKEL (reference sequence). The CDR3 length is 14 residues. For the CDR3, the DNA is TGTGCCAGCAGCCCGACGTACGGTTCAGATACGCAGTATTTT. It is translated as CASSPTYGSDTQYF.

This chain links TRBV7-9 with TRBJ2-1, with 7 bases aligning to TRBD2. The CDR3 extends over 13 amino acids. Germline loops: CDR1 SEHNR, CDR2 FQNEAQ (reference sequence). J gave up 7 bases and V 6 bases, and 6 bases lay outside the gene matches. CDR3 bases: TGTGCCAGCAGGGCGGGAGTACGTAATGAGCAGTTCTTC. It is translated as CASRAGVRNEQFF.

With respect to this clonotype: A read error may account for a junction end that differs from germline. The J gene is TRBJ2-5, the V gene TRBV6-2 or TRBV6-3; 8 bases fit TRBD2. CDR3 length equals 16 residues. The V gene's germline CDR1 is MNHEY and CDR2 SVGEGT. The CDR3 here is CASSYSYREGRESQYF. DNA for the CDR3: TGTGCCAGCAGTTACTCGTATCGGGAGGGCCGAGAGTCCCAGTACTTC.

The rearrangement joins TRBV12-3 or TRBV12-4 to TRBJ1-4, with a tentative D call TRBD1 (5 bases). The CDR3 is made up of 16 amino acids. V dropped 1 base and J dropped 0 bases, with 9 bases sitting between them. The DNA of the CDR3 is TGTGCCAGCAGTTTAGACAGGATTGCAACTAATGAAAAACTGTTTTTT. This sequence encodes CASSLDRIATNEKLFF.

The chain is built from TRBV24-1 and TRBJ2-3; unclear D gene. V shed 1 base and J shed 0 bases, with 4 bases lying between them. In germline, CDR1 is KGHDR, CDR2 SFDVKD. This CDR3 comprises 14 residues. The CDR3 nucleotides are TGTGCCACCAGTGATTTAGGTAGCACAGATACGCAGTATTTT. Translation: CATSDLGSTDTQYF.

The chain links TRBV29-1 to TRBJ2-3, with D perhaps TRBD1 or TRBD2 (5 bases each). V dropped 8 bases and J dropped 2 bases, with 14 bases sitting between them. Germline lookup yields CDR1 SQVTM and CDR2 ANQGSEA. The CDR3 is made up of 13 amino acids. CDR3 residues: CSHRDPNTDTQYF. The DNA of the CDR3 is TGCAGCCACCGGGACCCGAACACAGATACGCAGTATTTT.

This clonotype was observed a few times. This chain connects TRBV10-3 to TRBJ1-4, with a tentative D call TRBD1 (5 bases). This CDR3 comprises 14 residues. Germline V gene data show CDR1 as ENHRY and CDR2 as SYGVKD. With 4 bases removed from V and 8 bases from J, the gap between germline ends came to 14 bases. CDR3 DNA sequence: TGTGCCATCAGTGGGGCAGGATCAGGGGAAAAACTGTTTTTT. It translates to CAISGAGSGEKLFF.

This clonotype was recorded at least ten times. V gene TRBV5-1 combines with J gene TRBJ2-1; 9 nucleotides align to TRBD1. The length of the CDR3 is 16 residues. The junction had 5 bases not matched to a gene; V was cut back by 0 bases and J by 4 bases. Germline CDR1 SGHRS, CDR2 YFSETQ. The CDR3 DNA sequence: TGCGCCAGCAGCTTGGTCGGGACAGGGCGTTACAATGAGCAGTTCTTC. Translation: CASSLVGTGRYNEQFF.

This clonotype has only a few counts. This rearrangement joins TRBV7-2 to TRBJ2-1; 12 bases match TRBD2. The CDR3 spans 19 residues. The J segment lost 6 bases and the V segment lost 5 bases, leaving 17 bases of the junction unmatched. Per germline, CDR1 SGHTA and CDR2 FQGNSA. The CDR3 bases are TGTGCCAGCAGCCCCCAGCGACTAGCGGGGGCCCCCCCTGGCAATGAGCAGTTCTTC. Translation: CASSPQRLAGAPPGNEQFF.

This clonotype was seen only once. The CDR3 region has the DNA TGTGCCAGCAGCAGCGGCCTCGACACCGGGGAGCTGTTTTTT. It encodes CASSSGLDTGELFF. The V gene is TRBV11-2, the J gene TRBJ2-2, with D perhaps TRBD2 (5 bases). V was clipped by 5 bases and J by 3 bases, with 10 bases between them. The germline gives CDR1 SGHAT, CDR2 FQNNGV. The CDR3 contains 14 residues.

The chain recombines TRBV7-9 with TRBJ2-7, with D unclear. CDR1 is SEHNR and CDR2 is FQNEAQ in the germline V gene (reference sequence). Trimming pared 1 base from V and 2 bases from J, leaving 9 bases between. This CDR3 is 14 amino acids long. The CDR3 loop reads CASSLVGGTYEQYF. The DNA for the CDR3 is TGTGCCAGCAGCTTAGTGGGCGGAACCTACGAGCAGTACTTC.

The chain combines TRBV5-6 with TRBJ1-1, with D unresolved. This CDR3 is built from 12 residues. Trimming stripped 4 bases from V and 7 bases from J, with 11 bases between. Germline V gene sequence: CDR1 SGHDT, CDR2 YYEEEE. In DNA form, the CDR3 reads TGTGCCAGCAGCCTCCAAGCCGGTGAAGCTTTCTTT. The encoded protein is CASSLQAGEAFF.

On this clonotype itself: A read error may explain this, as a much larger clone is one base away. V is TRBV6-6 and J is TRBJ1-1; maybe TRBD1 (6 bases). The germline gives CDR1 MNHNY, CDR2 SVGAGI (reference sequence). This CDR3 comprises 13 residues. V was clipped by 6 bases and J by 1 base, with 9 bases between them. CDR3 sequence reads: CASRATGNTEAFF. The CDR3 DNA is TGTGCCAGCAGGGCGACAGGGAACACTGAAGCTTTCTTT.

This clonotype turned up a few times. J is TRBJ2-3 and V is TRBV4-1; 8 nucleotides line up with TRBD1. The CDR3 totals 16 residues. V lost 1 base, J lost 2 bases, and 5 bases stayed unmatched. Germline V gives CDR1 MGHRA, CDR2 YSYEKL. The CDR3 loop is CASSQGQGPYTDTQYF. Here the CDR3 DNA reads TGCGCCAGCAGCCAAGGACAGGGGCCCTACACAGATACGCAGTATTTT.